This T cell receptor (beta chain) emerged from a study of T-cell memory formation after mild COVID-19. About the study: Largely donor-specific sequence clusters came from two donors.

MiXCR, run by TCRdb on the 5' RACE reads, gives a single entry per CDR3 protein. The sample has about 81,000 distinct CDR3 sequences; 20% to 30% are singletons. The CDR3 is 15 residues long. In germline, CDR1 is MGHRA, CDR2 YSYEKL. The V and J ends lost 3 bases and 7 bases respectively, with 16 bases between them. The sequencing sample was made of PBMCs or a T cell subset sorted from them (not recorded which). This sequence was found in a man between 18 and 35 years old who had mild COVID-19 (a few samples of this study predate the infection). Cell type and time point are not known. The chain carries TRBV4-1 and TRBJ1-5; weak D call: TRBD1 (6 bases). The CDR3 is CASSQRGAGEQPQHF. CDR3 DNA sequence: TGCGCCAGCAGCCAGAGGGGGGCAGGGGAACAGCCCCAGCATTTT.